At least ten counts were recorded for the clone carrying this TCR beta chain. What it recognizes is unknown. The junction had 7 bases not matched to a gene; V was cut back by 4 bases and J by 1 base. The CDR3 is 15 residues long. The germline gives CDR1 SGHRS, CDR2 YFSETQ. This record belongs to a study of neurological immune-mediated disorders. cDNA was made by 5'RACE with 10-nucleotide random UMIs. Over 180 million TCR-beta sequences (from 15-18 subjects) were yielded by each sequencing run. MiXCR, run by TCRdb on the 5' RACE reads, gives a single entry per CDR3 protein. The sample shows approximately 82,000 distinct CDR3 sequences, roughly 15% of them seen only once. Study-wide findings and caveats: Private repertoires in all groups were suggested by the absence of shared CDR3 amino acid sequences among expanded clones across subjects. HTLV-1-associated myelopathy had the most TCR clonal expansion, while multiple sclerosis had the least, a level that fell below healthy controls.

This clonotype was sampled from a woman between 45 and 65 years old in good health. Sequencing was carried out using PBMCs. The chain couples TRBV5-1 to TRBJ1-1, with 7 positions matching TRBD1. DNA for the CDR3: TGCGCCAGCAGCATGGGACAGAGAGCGAACACTGAAGCTTTCTTT. Its translation: CASSMGQRANTEAFF.